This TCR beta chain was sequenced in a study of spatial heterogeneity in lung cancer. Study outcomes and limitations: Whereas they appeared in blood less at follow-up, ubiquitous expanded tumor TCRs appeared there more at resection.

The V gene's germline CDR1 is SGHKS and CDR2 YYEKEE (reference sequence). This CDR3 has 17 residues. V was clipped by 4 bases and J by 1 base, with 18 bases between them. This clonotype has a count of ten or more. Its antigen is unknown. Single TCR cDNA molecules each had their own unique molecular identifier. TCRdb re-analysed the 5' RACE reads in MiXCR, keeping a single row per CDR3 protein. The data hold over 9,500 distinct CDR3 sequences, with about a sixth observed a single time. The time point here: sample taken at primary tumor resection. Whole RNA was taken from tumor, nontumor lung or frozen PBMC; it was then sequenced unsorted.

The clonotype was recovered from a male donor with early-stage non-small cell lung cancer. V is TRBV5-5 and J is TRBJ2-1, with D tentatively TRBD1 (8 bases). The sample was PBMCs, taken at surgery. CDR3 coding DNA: TGTGCCAGCAGCAGAGACAGGGGCGGGGGTTCCTACAATGAGCAGTTCTTC. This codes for CASSRDRGGGSYNEQFF. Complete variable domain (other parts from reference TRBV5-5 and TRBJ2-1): DAGVTQSPTHLIKTRGQQVTLRCSPISGHKSVSWYQQVLGQGPQFIFQYYEKEERGRGNFPDRFSARQFPNYSSELNVNALLLGDSALYLCASSRDRGGGSYNEQFFGPGTRLTVL.